A single sample is the source of the 16 T cell receptor beta chains below, sequenced in a study of T cell repertoires in cytomegalovirus infection. One entry per CDR3 protein, called by TCRdb with MiXCR from the reads. This table has 200,000 or so distinct CDR3 sequences, about 30% appearing once. Sequenced material: PBMCs. These receptor sequences come from a human donor in good health (CMV status not recorded). Some clones in this sample may be carry-over from other donors' samples.

The V and J genes are TRBV7-9 and TRBJ2-7; D might be TRBD2 (5 bases). This CDR3 spans 16 amino acids. Trimming took off 2 bases at V and 4 bases at J, with 18 bases between the two ends. Germline lookup yields CDR1 SEHNR and CDR2 FQNEAQ (reference sequence). The DNA for the CDR3 is TGTGCCAGCAGCTTACCCAGCGGACGGAACCCATACGAGCAGTACTTC. Translating gives CASSLPSGRNPYEQYF.

V gene TRBV7-2 combines with J gene TRBJ1-2; weak D call: TRBD1 (5 bases). CDR1 and CDR2 from the germline V gene are SGHTA and FQGNSA. The CDR3 loop spans 14 amino acids. V shed 3 bases and J shed 8 bases, with 16 bases lying between them. The CDR3 DNA reads TGTGCCAGCAGCTTTTTACAGGAGGCTGGCGGCTACACCTTC. Protein product: CASSFLQEAGGYTF.

The chain has TRBV6-1 and TRBJ2-1; 7 bases map to TRBD1. J was trimmed by 5 bases and V by 6 bases; bases with no gene match: 7. This CDR3 comprises 14 residues. Germline loops: CDR1 MNHNS, CDR2 SASEGT. The CDR3 here is CASRTGIMNNEQFF. DNA of the CDR3: TGTGCCAGCAGGACAGGGATAATGAACAATGAGCAGTTCTTC.

A few counts support this clonotype. The V gene is TRBV19, the J gene TRBJ2-7; no reliable D call. The CDR3 is 14 amino acids. The germline CDR1 and CDR2 sequences are LNHDA and SQIVND (reference sequence). Trimming removed 5 bases at V and 0 bases at J, with 11 bases between. The CDR3 DNA reads TGTGCCAGTAGTCCTCGGACGGACTCCTACGAGCAGTACTTC. Protein product: CASSPRTDSYEQYF.

The chain combines TRBV19 with TRBJ2-2; 7 nucleotides align to TRBD2. The ends lost 4 bases at V and 4 bases at J; junction bases unmatched: 6. Per the germline V gene, CDR1 is LNHDA and CDR2 is SQIVND (reference sequence). The CDR3 consists of 15 residues. Written as DNA, the CDR3 is TGTGCCAGTAGTACCCGGGGGGAGGGCACCGGGGAGCTGTTTTTT. It specifies CASSTRGEGTGELFF.

This clonotype was counted ten times or more. The rearrangement uses TRBV5-4 and TRBJ2-2, with D perhaps TRBD1 or TRBD2 (5 bases each). This CDR3 comprises 15 residues. Germline CDR1 reads SGHNT; CDR2 reads YYREEE (reference sequence). V dropped 0 bases and J dropped 6 bases, with 12 bases sitting between them. CDR3 in amino acids: CASSLAGAVSGELFF. As DNA, the CDR3 is TGTGCCAGCAGCTTGGCCGGGGCGGTTTCCGGGGAGCTGTTTTTT.

J is TRBJ1-2 and V is TRBV7-3, with D uncertain. Germline CDR1 is SGHTA and CDR2 is FQGTGA. The CDR3 length is 15 residues. The germline V and J ends were trimmed by 1 base and 8 bases, with 17 bases remaining between them. CDR3 region: CASSLNPDPAGGYTF. The CDR3 nucleotides are TGTGCCAGCAGCTTAAATCCAGACCCAGCAGGCGGCTACACCTTC.

This clonotype has only a few counts. The chain uses TRBV10-1 and TRBJ2-3, with TRBD1 matching over 10 bases. Germline V gene lookup returns CDR1 WNHNN and CDR2 SYGVQD (reference sequence). The CDR3 is 16 amino acids. V was pared by 2 bases and J by 3 bases, with 5 bases of the junction left unmatched. CDR3 loop: CASSEPGQGKTDTQYF. In nucleotides, the CDR3 is TGCGCCAGCAGTGAGCCGGGACAGGGGAAGACAGATACGCAGTATTTT.

The chain carries TRBV5-1 and TRBJ1-4; TRBD1 aligns across 8 bases. CDR1 and CDR2 (germline): SGHRS, YFSETQ. J was trimmed by 6 bases and V by 4 bases; bases with no gene match: 8. The CDR3 spans 15 residues. The CDR3 sequence: CASSRPGGRDEKLFF. The CDR3 DNA reads TGCGCCAGCAGCCGGCCAGGGGGCCGGGATGAAAAACTGTTTTTT.

The rearrangement links TRBV20-1 to TRBJ2-4, with TRBD1 as a possible D gene (6 bases). Germline-derived CDR1 and CDR2 are DFQATT and SNEGSKA (reference sequence). Trimming left V 5 bases short and J 1 base short, with 15 bases between. CDR3 size: 15 residues. The CDR3 coding sequence is TGCAGTGCTCGGGCTCCAGGGGTGGCCAAAAACATTCAGTACTTC. Its translation: CSARAPGVAKNIQYF.

The rearrangement joins TRBV5-6 to TRBJ2-5, with 9 bases that match TRBD1. Germline V CDR1 and CDR2: SGHDT, YYEEEE. Trimming cost V 0 bases and J 4 bases; bases outside gene matches: 10. This CDR3 region has 17 residues. The CDR3 is CASSLARGQGRGETQYF. The CDR3 DNA follows: TGTGCCAGCAGCTTGGCCAGGGGACAGGGTAGAGGAGAGACCCAGTACTTC.

The chain recombines TRBV11-3 with TRBJ2-5; D gene uncertain. V was pared by 5 bases and J by 5 bases, with 12 bases between. Germline loops: CDR1 SGHNT, CDR2 YENEEA. This CDR3 region has 13 residues. The CDR3 DNA reads as TGTGCCAGCAGCCTTTCGACCGGGGAGACCCAGTACTTC. Translated: CASSLSTGETQYF.

This clonotype appeared a few times. The V and J genes are TRBV4-2 and TRBJ1-2, with D unclear. Germline assignment: CDR1 LGHNA and CDR2 YNFKEQ. The CDR3 contains 15 residues. The V and J ends lost 5 bases and 0 bases respectively, with 13 bases between them. CDR3 nucleotides: TGTGCCAGCAGCAAGGTTCAGGAAGCTAACTATGGCTACACCTTC. Translating it yields CASSKVQEANYGYTF.

The table lists this clonotype with many counts. V usage is TRBV7-2 and J usage is TRBJ2-5; a weak D match, TRBD2 (5 bases). Germline V gene lookup returns CDR1 SGHTA and CDR2 FQGNSA. V lost 5 bases to trimming and J lost 3 bases, with 10 bases between them. The CDR3 has 13 residues. CDR3 sequence reads: CASSRGSEETQYF. The CDR3 DNA sequence: TGTGCCAGCAGCCGCGGGTCCGAAGAGACCCAGTACTTC.

This chain's CDR3 is CASSQDNLDSPLHF. The CDR3 DNA reads TGCGCCAGCAGCCAAGATAACCTGGATTCACCCCTCCACTTT. This chain links TRBV4-1 with TRBJ1-6, with D unresolved. From germline, CDR1 is MGHRA and CDR2 YSYEKL. CDR3 size: 14 residues. V gave up 0 bases and J gave up 8 bases, with 8 bases separating them.

This clonotype was observed at least ten times. The chain uses TRBV7-2 and TRBJ2-1; D is unclear. The CDR3 runs 15 residues. Germline V gene sequence: CDR1 SGHTA, CDR2 FQGNSA. V lost 1 base to trimming and J lost 5 bases, with 12 bases between them. DNA of the CDR3: TGTGCCAGCAGCTTAGAGAGTGCAGGTAACAATGAGCAGTTCTTC. Translated: CASSLESAGNNEQFF.